Below are 14 T cell receptor beta chains sequenced from a single sample in a study of OX40 agonist ivuxolimab in advanced cancers. Sequencing used immunoSEQ multiplex PCR; TCRdb keeps in-frame clones, though not all of them. This sample has approximately 28,000 clones; around 85% occur once, and the top ten carry 26%. The source material was CD4+ or CD8+ T cells sorted from blood, sampled in a trial of the OX40 agonist ivuxolimab. The receptor set was obtained from an adult with an advanced solid tumor such as melanoma, head and neck, liver or kidney cancer.

CDR3 coding DNA: TGTGCCACCAGCAGGGAAGTGGCCTACAATGAGCAGTTCTTC. Translating it yields CATSREVAYNEQFF. This chain links TRBV15 with TRBJ2-1; D is ambiguous. The CDR3 is made up of 14 amino acids. Trimming removed 3 bases from V and 2 bases from J, with 8 bases in between. From germline, CDR1 is LNHNV and CDR2 YYDKDF (reference sequence).

In the case of this clone: A junction boundary mismatches the germline segment, possibly from a read error. This chain joins TRBV10-1 and TRBJ1-1; tentatively, D is TRBD1 (5 bases). The CDR3 length is 13 residues. The V gene's germline CDR1 is WNHNN and CDR2 SYGVQD (reference sequence). Here the CDR3 DNA reads TGCGCCAGCAGTGGCGGGACGAACGCTGAAGCTTTCTTT. This translates into CASSGGTNAEAFF.

V gene TRBV6-4 combines with J gene TRBJ2-1; TRBD2 might be the D (5 bases). The CDR3 extends over 13 amino acids. Per germline, CDR1 MRHNA and CDR2 SNTAGT. The germline V and J ends were trimmed by 0 bases and 9 bases, with 9 bases remaining between them. The CDR3 region is CASSDSEGVEQFF. In DNA form, the CDR3 reads TGTGCCAGCAGTGACTCCGAGGGCGTTGAGCAGTTCTTC.

This chain links TRBV29-1 with TRBJ2-3; the D gene could be TRBD1 or TRBD2 (5 bases each). The CDR3 consists of 14 residues. V lost 7 bases, J lost 0 bases, and 14 bases lay in between. Germline V lookup: CDR1 SQVTM, CDR2 ANQGSEA. The CDR3 here is CSAAGTRSTDTQYF. The CDR3 region has the DNA TGCAGCGCAGCCGGGACGCGGAGCACAGATACGCAGTATTTT.

The chain employs TRBV6-6 and TRBJ2-7, with 8 bases matching TRBD1. V trimming: 6 bases; J trimming: 3 bases; junction bases outside the gene matches: 4. The CDR3 is 13 residues long. Per germline, CDR1 MNHNY and CDR2 SVGAGI (reference sequence). The CDR3 bases are TGTGCCAGCAGCCTCGGACAGGGCTACGAGCAGTACTTC. Residues: CASSLGQGYEQYF.

The chain uses TRBV29-1 and TRBJ2-2; a possible D gene is TRBD1 (6 bases). The ends were cut back, 7 bases at V and 4 bases at J, with 13 bases in the middle. The CDR3 loop spans 13 amino acids. Germline values: CDR1 SQVTM, CDR2 ANQGSEA. CDR3: CSAWDTSTGELFF. The CDR3 coding sequence is TGCAGCGCTTGGGACACTTCCACCGGGGAGCTGTTTTTT.

The chain combines TRBV2 with TRBJ2-1; 7 positions agree with TRBD1. V dropped 6 bases and J dropped 0; count of bases not matched to a gene: 8. From germline, CDR1 is SNHLY and CDR2 FYNNEI. CDR3 length: 16 amino acids. CDR3 protein: CASRLPTGTSYNEQFF. CDR3 DNA: TGTGCCAGCAGGCTTCCGACAGGGACCTCCTACAATGAGCAGTTCTTC.

The chain joins TRBV5-5 to TRBJ2-2; 11 bases fit TRBD2. CDR1 and CDR2 from the germline V gene are SGHKS and YYEKEE (reference sequence). The CDR3 has 17 amino acids. V shed 3 bases, J shed 4 bases, and the junction held 8 bases outside the gene matches. As DNA, the CDR3 is TGTGCCAGCAGCTCATTAGCGGGAGGGCCGGCCACCGGGGAGCTGTTTTTT. As protein: CASSSLAGGPATGELFF. The whole variable domain, remainder taken from reference TRBV5-5 and TRBJ2-2, is DAGVTQSPTHLIKTRGQQVTLRCSPISGHKSVSWYQQVLGQGPQFIFQYYEKEERGRGNFPDRFSARQFPNYSSELNVNALLLGDSALYLCASSSLAGGPATGELFFGEGSRLTVL.

The CDR3 protein is CASSPGGGRANEQYF. CDR3 DNA sequence: TGTGCCAGCAGTCCCGGGGGCGGTCGAGCAAACGAGCAGTACTTC. The rearrangement joins TRBV27 to TRBJ2-7; D may correspond to TRBD1 or TRBD2 (6 bases each). CDR3 length: 15 residues. V was clipped by 5 bases and J by 5 bases, with 19 bases between them. Germline assignment: CDR1 MNHEY and CDR2 SMNVEV (reference sequence).

The V call is TRBV10-2, the J call TRBJ2-5; 7 nucleotides match TRBD1. The V and J ends lost 8 bases and 3 bases, in that order; junction bases with no gene match: 9. The CDR3 loop spans 14 amino acids. Germline CDR1 is WSHSY and CDR2 is SAAADI. The CDR3 DNA follows: TGCGCCAGCTATCGTGAGACAGGGAAAGAGACCCAGTACTTC. Translated, it gives CASYRETGKETQYF.

V and J are TRBV6-5 and TRBJ2-7; 9 nucleotides match TRBD1. The germline gives CDR1 MNHEY, CDR2 SVGAGI. V was pared by 5 bases and J by 5 bases, with 7 bases of the junction left unmatched. The CDR3 consists of 14 residues. The CDR3 DNA follows: TGTGCCAGCAGTCGACAGGGGGAGGGGGACGAGCAGTACTTC. Protein: CASSRQGEGDEQYF.

The V and J genes are TRBV10-1 and TRBJ2-5; D is possibly TRBD2 (5 bases). The germline V gene encodes CDR1 WNHNN and CDR2 SYGVQD (reference sequence). The CDR3 covers 13 residues. Trimming left V 3 bases short and J 1 base short, with 6 bases between. The CDR3 bases are TGCGCCAGCAGTGACGGGGTCCAAGAGACCCAGTACTTC. It specifies CASSDGVQETQYF.

The rearrangement joins TRBV6-5 to TRBJ2-3; D is undetermined. The CDR3 consists of 14 residues. V was trimmed by 4 bases and J by 2 bases, leaving 10 bases between them. Germline CDR1 is MNHEY and CDR2 is SVGAGI. The CDR3 sequence is CASSSGRFTDTQYF. The CDR3 region has the DNA TGTGCCAGCAGTTCAGGACGGTTCACAGATACGCAGTATTTT.

The chain links TRBV7-9 to TRBJ2-7, with 11 bases aligning to TRBD2. Germline CDR1 is SEHNR and CDR2 is FQNEAQ (reference sequence). Unmatched junction bases numbered 8, after V lost 4 bases and J lost 0 bases. The CDR3 is made up of 17 amino acids. CDR3 nucleotide sequence: TGTGCCAGCAGCTCGACTAGCGGGGTTGGGGGCTCCTACGAGCAGTACTTC. It codes for CASSSTSGVGGSYEQYF.